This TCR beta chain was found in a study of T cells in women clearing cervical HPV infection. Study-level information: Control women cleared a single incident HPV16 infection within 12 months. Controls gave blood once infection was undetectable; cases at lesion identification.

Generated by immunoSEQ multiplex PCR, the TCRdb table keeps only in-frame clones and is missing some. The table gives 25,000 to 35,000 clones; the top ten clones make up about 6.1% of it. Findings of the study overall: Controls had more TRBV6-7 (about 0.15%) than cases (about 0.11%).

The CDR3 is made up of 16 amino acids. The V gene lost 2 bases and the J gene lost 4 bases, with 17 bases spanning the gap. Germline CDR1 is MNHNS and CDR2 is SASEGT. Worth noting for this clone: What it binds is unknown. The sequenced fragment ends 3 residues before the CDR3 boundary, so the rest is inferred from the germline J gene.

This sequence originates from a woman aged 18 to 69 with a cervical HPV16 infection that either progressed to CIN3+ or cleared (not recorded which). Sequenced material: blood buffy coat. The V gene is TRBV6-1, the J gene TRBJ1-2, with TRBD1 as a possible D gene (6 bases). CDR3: CASSERAEGVGYGYTF. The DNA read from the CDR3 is TGTGCCAGCAGTGAAAGAGCCGAGGGGGTGGGCTATGGC.